Sequencing of this T cell receptor beta chain was carried out in a study of spatial heterogeneity in lung cancer (dated by TCRdb to between 2018 and 2020). Background for the entire study: Donors were about 70 patients with early-stage, untreated non-small cell lung cancer from the lung TRACERx cohort. In non-small cell lung cancer, the study quantitatively compared TCR alpha and beta repertoires across several tumor regions, matched nontumor lung, and blood. Nonsynonymous mutation counts, determined by whole-exome sequencing of tumor tissue, were related to TCR repertoire features. In the raw uncorrected reads, each unique combination of TCR and UMI appeared on average more than ten times. Beta-chain transcripts were consistently detected in greater numbers than alpha-chain transcripts, which likely reflects a higher abundance of beta-chain transcripts. Follow-up PBMC samples were sequenced whenever available, with a median time to follow-up of about 24 months after resection. At surgery, over 200 tumor regions, 64 matched nontumor lung samples and 56 PBMC samples were TCR-sequenced for both alpha and beta chains. What the research found in general, with its limitations: Only 14 patients were included in the comparisons of baseline and follow-up blood repertoires. Confirming at a functional level the hypothesis that regional TCRs recognize regional mutations was considered to require additional single-cell paired TCR alpha and beta sequencing. Ubiquitous expanded tumor TCRs were found in blood more often at tumor resection than at routine follow-up.

The CDR3, cysteine through phenylalanine, is 17 amino acids long. Only CDR3 DNA remains: 51 bases, in frame from the first base. V is pared back by 4 bases and J by 2 bases, with 20 bases lying between the germline termini. In the germline V gene (reference sequence), CDR1 corresponds to SGHKS and CDR2 to YYEKEE. At least ten counts were recorded for this clonotype. Its cognate antigen has yet to be identified. Base-call qualities are not available, and no considerably larger clone is one nucleotide away. Read against the paper, the sample's time point label means: blood at routine non-recurrence follow-up after resection. For TCR sequencing, whole RNA was extracted from tumor and nontumor lung tissue, or from cryopreserved PBMC samples, and no cell sorting was done. Only patients with enough RNA available from two or more tumor regions were chosen for TCR sequencing. Libraries were made using 5' RACE. These reads were obtained on a NextSeq 500. To allow correction of PCR and sequencing errors, the TCR library protocol tagged every TCR cDNA molecule with a unique molecular identifier. The paper's processing steps were these. TCR identification, UMI-based error correction and CDR3 extraction were performed with Decombinator tools. TCRs above a frequency of 2 per 1,000, corresponding to the top 1% of the tumor frequency distribution, were defined as expanded. Each repertoire was subsampled 100 times to 5,000 TCRs, after which Renyi diversity was computed with the R vegan package. CDR3 similarity networks were built from amino acid triplet string-kernel similarity, connecting CDR3s with pairwise similarity above 0.82. The public reads were reprocessed in TCRdb via fastp at Q25 and MiXCR, keeping in-frame beta chains. Each entry merges the rows of one CDR3 protein and shows their most common DNA and genes. The V and J calls and clone size come from TCRdb's table, not from the authors' own analysis. The sample data list 25,000 or so distinct CDR3 sequences, and roughly 5.4% of these were observed just once. The top ten clonotypes cover 20% to 30% of the sample.

The sequencing used PBMCs, collected at follow-up. The clonotype comes from a female donor with early-stage non-small cell lung cancer. The rearranged chain carries TRBV5-5 and TRBJ2-3; TRBD1 might be the D gene, on 8 matching bases. The CDR3 reads CASSNRGGGQATDTQYF. The DNA sequence is given as TGTGCCAGCAGCAACAGGGGGGGGGGACAGGCCACAGATACGCAGTATTTT.